A few counts support the clone carrying this TCR beta chain. The antigen remains unidentified. After removal of 2 bases from V and 7 bases from J, the junction contained 5 bases not matched to a gene. Germline V gives CDR1 MNHEY, CDR2 SVGEGT. CDR3 length: 16 residues. This sample is drawn from a study of T cells after yellow fever vaccination. Study at large: Each low-cell-number fraction was prepared by means of SMART-Seq v4 Ultra Low Input.

Study-level findings and limits: Abundant bulk-population clonotypes could contaminate the FACS-sorted repertoires.

TCRdb re-called the 5' RACE reads through MiXCR, storing one row per CDR3 protein. The sample has 610,000 or so distinct CDR3 sequences, 9% to 15% seen once. The material was PBMCs, obtained on the day of the yellow fever booster vaccination. This clonotype was obtained from a man aged 25 to 40 who received the YFV17D yellow fever vaccine. The chain employs TRBV6-2 or TRBV6-3 and TRBJ2-1, with 13 bases aligning to TRBD2. In DNA, the CDR3 is TGTGCCAGCAGTTACATAGGACTAGCGGGAGATAATGAGCAGTTCTTC. Amino acid sequence: CASSYIGLAGDNEQFF.